The 11 T cell receptor beta chains below all came from one sample that was sequenced in a study of cytomegalovirus exposure and HLA in healthy donors. Researchers ran the PCR with 60 Vbeta and 13 Jbeta primers. The table came from immunoSEQ multiplex PCR; TCRdb's copy has only in-frame clones and leaves some out. The sample includes 150,000 to 250,000 clones, 79% of them seen just once. Sample: PBMCs. These receptors all stem from a girl between 10 and 17 years old in good health and CMV-seropositive.

V usage is TRBV10-3 and J usage is TRBJ2-2; 11 nucleotides line up with TRBD2. Germline CDR1 ENHRY, CDR2 SYGVKD. The CDR3 contains 16 residues. The ends lost 8 bases at V and 4 bases at J; junction bases unmatched: 9. CDR3 in amino acids: CAIGVTSGGGTGELFF. The CDR3 DNA is TGTGCCATCGGGGTTACTAGCGGGGGAGGCACCGGGGAGCTGTTTTTT.

V and J are TRBV10-1 and TRBJ2-2; 9 bases line up with TRBD1. In germline, CDR1 is WNHNN, CDR2 SYGVQD (reference sequence). V trimming: 4 bases; J trimming: 2 bases; junction bases outside the gene matches: 11. The CDR3 consists of 18 residues. CDR3 coding DNA: TGCGCCAGCAGTGGTTCCGCGGGACAGGGTGTAAACACCGGGGAGCTGTTTTTT. This gives the protein CASSGSAGQGVNTGELFF.

The chain recombines TRBV21-1 with TRBJ2-1; the table calls TRBD1, which could not be checked here. TRBV21-1 is a listed pseudogene. The CDR3 extends over 17 amino acids. CDR3: CASSKYTGQNSYNEQFF. The DNA of the CDR3 is TGTGCCAGCAGCAAATATACGGGACAAAACTCCTACAATGAGCAGTTCTTC.

The CDR3 DNA sequence: TGTGCCATCAGTGATAGACAGTATAATTCACCCCTCCACTTT. Protein: CAISDRQYNSPLHF. The chain is built from TRBV10-3 and TRBJ1-6; the D gene is possibly TRBD1 (5 bases). Trimming left V 3 bases short and J 4 bases short, with 7 bases between. From germline, CDR1 is ENHRY and CDR2 SYGVKD. There are 14 residues in the CDR3.

The table lists this clone with a few counts. The chain recombines TRBV10-3 with TRBJ1-2; D might be TRBD1 (6 bases). Germline V gives CDR1 ENHRY, CDR2 SYGVKD. CDR3 length: 11 residues. V was trimmed by 10 bases and J by 6 bases, leaving 12 bases between them. Here the CDR3 reads CATGQTDGYTF. The CDR3 coding sequence is TGTGCCACCGGACAGACGGATGGCTACACCTTC.

The chain combines TRBV7-9 with TRBJ1-2; a possible D gene is TRBD1 (5 bases). The CDR3 covers 17 residues. V dropped 3 bases and J dropped 5 bases, with 22 bases sitting between them. Per germline, CDR1 SEHNR and CDR2 FQNEAQ (reference sequence). CDR3 in amino acids: CASSFKAPEGTGYGYTF. The CDR3 DNA sequence: TGTGCCAGCAGCTTTAAAGCGCCCGAAGGGACTGGTTATGGCTACACCTTC.

This clone was seen only a few times. The rearrangement links TRBV10-2 to TRBJ2-7; a possible D gene is TRBD2 (6 bases). The CDR3 consists of 14 residues. With 4 bases removed from V and 0 bases from J, the gap between germline ends came to 10 bases. The V gene's germline CDR1 is WSHSY and CDR2 SAAADI. For the CDR3, the DNA is TGCGCCAGCAGTGTGGCGGGGAGCTCCTACGAGCAGTACTTC. Translated, it gives CASSVAGSSYEQYF.

The chain uses TRBV5-6 and TRBJ1-2, with no clear D. The CDR3 loop spans 12 amino acids. Trimming took 4 bases from V and 3 from J, leaving 7 bases between them. The germline gives CDR1 SGHDT, CDR2 YYEEEE. CDR3 DNA sequence: TGTGCCAGCAGCCTGAGGGACTATGGCTACACCTTC. Its protein is CASSLRDYGYTF.

The chain joins TRBV4-3 to TRBJ1-2, with D uncertain. This CDR3 has 14 residues. Germline assignment: CDR1 LGHNA and CDR2 YSLEER. V lost 0 bases, J lost 7 bases, and 12 bases lay in between. CDR3 sequence: CASSQEAGDLGYTF. The CDR3 DNA follows: TGCGCCAGCAGCCAAGAAGCAGGTGATCTTGGCTACACCTTC.

The sample holds one count of this clone. The chain employs TRBV2 and TRBJ1-2; a possible D gene is TRBD1 (5 bases). CDR1 is SNHLY, CDR2 FYNNEI, per germline. The germline V and J ends were trimmed by 8 bases and 4 bases, with 14 bases remaining between them. This CDR3 comprises 13 residues. The CDR3 sequence: CASVKEDSYGYTF. CDR3 nucleotide sequence: TGTGCCAGCGTTAAGGAAGACAGCTATGGCTACACCTTC.

The V gene is TRBV2, the J gene TRBJ2-6, with 7 bases that match TRBD2. The junction had 6 bases not matched to a gene; V was cut back by 6 bases and J by 4 bases. Per the germline V gene, CDR1 is SNHLY and CDR2 is FYNNEI. The CDR3 extends over 15 amino acids. The CDR3 spells CASSGGSRGANVLTF. CDR3 bases: TGTGCCAGCAGCGGGGGGTCCAGGGGGGCCAACGTCCTGACTTTC.